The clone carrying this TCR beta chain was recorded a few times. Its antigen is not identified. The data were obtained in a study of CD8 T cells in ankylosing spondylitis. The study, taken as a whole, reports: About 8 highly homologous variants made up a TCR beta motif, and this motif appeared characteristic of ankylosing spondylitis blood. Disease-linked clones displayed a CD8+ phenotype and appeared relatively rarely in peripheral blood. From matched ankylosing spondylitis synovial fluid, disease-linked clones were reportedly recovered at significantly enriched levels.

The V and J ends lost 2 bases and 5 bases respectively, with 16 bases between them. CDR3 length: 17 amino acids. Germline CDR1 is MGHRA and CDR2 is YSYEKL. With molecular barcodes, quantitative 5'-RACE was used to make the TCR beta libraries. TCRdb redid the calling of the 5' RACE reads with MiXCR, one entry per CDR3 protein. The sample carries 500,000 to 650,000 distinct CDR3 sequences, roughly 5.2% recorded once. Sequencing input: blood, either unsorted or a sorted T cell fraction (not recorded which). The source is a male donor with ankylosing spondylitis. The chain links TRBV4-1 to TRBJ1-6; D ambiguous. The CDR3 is CASSQFGRTHNNSPLHF. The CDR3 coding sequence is TGCGCCAGCAGCCAATTCGGTCGGACGCATAATAATTCACCCCTCCACTTT.